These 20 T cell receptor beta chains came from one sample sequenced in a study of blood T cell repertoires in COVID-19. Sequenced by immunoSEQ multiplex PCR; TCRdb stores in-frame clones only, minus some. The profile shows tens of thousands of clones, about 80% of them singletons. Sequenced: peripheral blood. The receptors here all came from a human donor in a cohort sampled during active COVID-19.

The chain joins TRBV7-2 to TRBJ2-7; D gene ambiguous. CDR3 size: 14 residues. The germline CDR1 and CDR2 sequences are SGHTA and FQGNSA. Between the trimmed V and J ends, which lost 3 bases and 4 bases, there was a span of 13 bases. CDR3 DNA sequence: TGTGCCAGCAGCTTCGGTAGGCGGCCTTACGAGCAGTACTTC. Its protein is CASSFGRRPYEQYF.

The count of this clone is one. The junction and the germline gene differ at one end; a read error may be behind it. CDR3 protein: CASSSNFGTEAFF. CDR3 coding DNA: TGTGCTAGCAGCTCCAATTTCGGCACTGAAGCTTTCTTT. The chain links TRBV7-7 to TRBJ1-1, with D unresolved. From germline, CDR1 is SSHAT and CDR2 FNYEAQ (reference sequence). CDR3 size: 13 residues.

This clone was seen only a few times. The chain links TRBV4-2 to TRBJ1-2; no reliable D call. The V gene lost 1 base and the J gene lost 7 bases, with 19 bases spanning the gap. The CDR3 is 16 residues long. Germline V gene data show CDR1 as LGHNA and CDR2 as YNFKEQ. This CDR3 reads CASSQAGGGPFSGYTF. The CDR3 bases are TGTGCCAGCAGCCAAGCGGGTGGCGGGCCGTTCAGTGGCTACACCTTC.

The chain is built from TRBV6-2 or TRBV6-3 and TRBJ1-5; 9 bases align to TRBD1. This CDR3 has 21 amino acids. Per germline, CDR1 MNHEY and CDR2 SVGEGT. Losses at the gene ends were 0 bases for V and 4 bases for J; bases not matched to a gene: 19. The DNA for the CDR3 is TGTGCCAGCAGTTACTCGATATTTACGGGACAGGGAGTTGTGGGGAATCAGCCCCAGCATTTT. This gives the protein CASSYSIFTGQGVVGNQPQHF.

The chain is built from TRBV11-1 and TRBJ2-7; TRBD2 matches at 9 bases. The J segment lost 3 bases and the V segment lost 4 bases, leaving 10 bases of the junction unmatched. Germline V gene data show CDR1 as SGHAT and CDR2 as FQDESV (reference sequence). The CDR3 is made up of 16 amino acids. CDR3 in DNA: TGTGCCAGCAGCTCCCGCGGGCTAGCGGGACTCTACGAGCAGTACTTC. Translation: CASSSRGLAGLYEQYF. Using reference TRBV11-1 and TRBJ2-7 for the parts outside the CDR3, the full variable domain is EAEVAQSPRYKITEKSQAVAFWCDPISGHATLYWYRQILGQGPELLVQFQDESVVDDSQLPKDRFSAERLKGVDSTLKIQPAELGDSAMYLCASSSRGLAGLYEQYFGPGTRLTVT.

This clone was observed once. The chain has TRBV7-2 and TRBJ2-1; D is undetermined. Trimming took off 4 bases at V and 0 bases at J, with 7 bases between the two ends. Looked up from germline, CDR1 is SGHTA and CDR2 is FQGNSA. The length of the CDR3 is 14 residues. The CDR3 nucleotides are TGTGCCAGCAGCTCCGCGCGCTCCTACAATGAGCAGTTCTTC. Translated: CASSSARSYNEQFF.

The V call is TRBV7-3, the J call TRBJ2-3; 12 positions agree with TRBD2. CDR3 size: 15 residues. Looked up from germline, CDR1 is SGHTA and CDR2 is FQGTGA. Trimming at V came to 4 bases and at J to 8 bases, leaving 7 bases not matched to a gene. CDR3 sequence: CASSSTSGSGVTQYF. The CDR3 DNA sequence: TGTGCCAGCAGCTCGACTAGCGGGAGTGGGGTTACGCAGTATTTT.

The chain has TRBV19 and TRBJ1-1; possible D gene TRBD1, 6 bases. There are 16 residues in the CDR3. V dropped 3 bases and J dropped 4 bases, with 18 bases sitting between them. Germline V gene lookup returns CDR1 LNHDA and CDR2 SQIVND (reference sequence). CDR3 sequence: CASSMGPGVVGTEAFF. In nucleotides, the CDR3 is TGTGCCAGTAGTATGGGGCCAGGGGTCGTCGGCACTGAAGCTTTCTTT.

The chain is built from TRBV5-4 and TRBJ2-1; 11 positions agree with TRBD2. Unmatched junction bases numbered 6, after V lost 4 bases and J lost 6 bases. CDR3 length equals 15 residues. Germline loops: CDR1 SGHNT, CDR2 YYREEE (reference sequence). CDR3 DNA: TGTGCCAGCAGCATACTAGCGGGAGACGTCAATGAGCAGTTCTTC. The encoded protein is CASSILAGDVNEQFF.

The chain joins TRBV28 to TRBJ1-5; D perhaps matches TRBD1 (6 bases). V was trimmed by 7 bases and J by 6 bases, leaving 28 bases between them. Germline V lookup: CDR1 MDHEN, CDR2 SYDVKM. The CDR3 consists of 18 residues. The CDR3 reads CASNSPRAGVSVVQPQHF. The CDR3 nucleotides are TGTGCCAGCAATTCTCCCCGGGCAGGGGTTTCGGTTGTTCAGCCCCAGCATTTT.

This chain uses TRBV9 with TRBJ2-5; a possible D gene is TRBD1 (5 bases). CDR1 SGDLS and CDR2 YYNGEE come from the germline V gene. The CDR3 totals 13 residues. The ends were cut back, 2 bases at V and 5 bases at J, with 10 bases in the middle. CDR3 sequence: CASSVAGSETQYF. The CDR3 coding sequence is TGTGCCAGCAGCGTGGCAGGGTCGGAGACCCAGTACTTC.

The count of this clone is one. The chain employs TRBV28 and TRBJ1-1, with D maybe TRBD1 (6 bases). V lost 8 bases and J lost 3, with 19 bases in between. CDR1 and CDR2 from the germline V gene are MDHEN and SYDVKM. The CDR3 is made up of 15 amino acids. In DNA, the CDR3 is TGTGCCAGCCGCCCCGGGAGGGGGTTCTACACTGAAGCTTTCTTT. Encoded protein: CASRPGRGFYTEAFF.

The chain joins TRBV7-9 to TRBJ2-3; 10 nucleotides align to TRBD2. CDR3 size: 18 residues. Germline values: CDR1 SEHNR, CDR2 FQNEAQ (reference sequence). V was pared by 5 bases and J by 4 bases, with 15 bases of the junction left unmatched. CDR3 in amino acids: CASSLKFRLAGVADTQYF. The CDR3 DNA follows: TGTGCCAGCAGCCTAAAATTCAGGCTAGCGGGAGTCGCAGATACGCAGTATTTT.

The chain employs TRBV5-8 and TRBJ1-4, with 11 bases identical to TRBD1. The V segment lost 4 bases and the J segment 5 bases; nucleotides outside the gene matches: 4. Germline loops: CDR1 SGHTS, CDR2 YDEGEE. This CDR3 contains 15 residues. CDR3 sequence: CASSLGTGGNEKLFF. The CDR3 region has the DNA TGTGCCAGCAGCCTCGGGACAGGGGGAAATGAAAAACTGTTTTTT.

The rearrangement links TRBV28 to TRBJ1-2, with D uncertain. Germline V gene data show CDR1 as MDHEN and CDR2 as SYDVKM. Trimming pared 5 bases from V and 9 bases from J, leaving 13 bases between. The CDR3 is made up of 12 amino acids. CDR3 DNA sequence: TGTGCCAGCAGTGATCTCGGGTTCAGCTACACCTTC. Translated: CASSDLGFSYTF.

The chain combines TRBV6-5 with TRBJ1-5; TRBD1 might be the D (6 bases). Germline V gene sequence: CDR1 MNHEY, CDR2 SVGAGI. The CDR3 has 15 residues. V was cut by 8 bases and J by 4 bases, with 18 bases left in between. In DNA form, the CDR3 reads TGTGCCAGCCAGGCTCAACGGACAGCTAATCAGCCCCAGCATTTT. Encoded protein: CASQAQRTANQPQHF.

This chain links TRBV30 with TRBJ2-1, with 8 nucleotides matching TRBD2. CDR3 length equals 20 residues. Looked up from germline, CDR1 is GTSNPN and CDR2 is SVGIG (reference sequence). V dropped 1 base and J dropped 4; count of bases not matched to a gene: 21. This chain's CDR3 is CAWSGSGTRGRGKAYNEQFF. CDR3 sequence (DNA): TGTGCCTGGAGTGGTTCGGGGACTAGGGGTCGAGGGAAGGCTTACAATGAGCAGTTCTTC.

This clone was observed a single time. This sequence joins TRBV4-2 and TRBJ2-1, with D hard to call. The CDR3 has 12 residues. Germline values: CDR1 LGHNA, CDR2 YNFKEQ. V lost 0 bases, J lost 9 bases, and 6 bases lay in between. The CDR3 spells CASSQDYGEQFF. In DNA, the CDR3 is TGTGCCAGCAGCCAAGACTACGGTGAGCAGTTCTTC.

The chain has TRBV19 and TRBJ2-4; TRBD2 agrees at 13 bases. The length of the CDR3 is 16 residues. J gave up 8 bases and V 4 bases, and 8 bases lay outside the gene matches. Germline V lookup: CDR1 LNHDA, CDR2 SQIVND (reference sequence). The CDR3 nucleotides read TGTGCCAGTAGTAGCCGGACTAGCGGGAGCGGGGACATTCAGTACTTC. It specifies CASSSRTSGSGDIQYF.

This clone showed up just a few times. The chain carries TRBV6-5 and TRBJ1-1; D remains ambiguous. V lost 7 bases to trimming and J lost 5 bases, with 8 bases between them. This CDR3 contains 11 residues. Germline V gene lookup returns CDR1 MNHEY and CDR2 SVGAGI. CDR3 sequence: CASTLVTEAFF. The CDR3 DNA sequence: TGTGCCAGCACCCTTGTGACTGAAGCTTTCTTT.